The TCR beta chain described here comes from a study of T cell responses to AZD1222 COVID-19 vaccine. Profiling relied on immunoSEQ multiplex PCR, and the TCRdb table lists in-frame clones only, not all of them. Of fewer than 120,000 clones listed, roughly 87% are singletons. This clone was seen only a few times. V lost 6 bases to trimming and J lost 4 bases, with 16 bases between them. The CDR3 extends over 14 amino acids. Germline-derived CDR1 and CDR2 are LNHDA and SQIVND (reference sequence). The TCR was taken from an adult in good health. The chain recombines TRBV19 with TRBJ2-7, with D possibly matching TRBD2 (6 bases). The material sequenced was peripheral blood, taken on day 0 of AZD1222 vaccination. The CDR3 DNA is TGTGCCAGTAGCATCGGCGGGGTGAATTACGAGCAGTACTTC. Translating it yields CASSIGGVNYEQYF.